The clone carrying this TCR beta chain was seen more than once but under ten times. The data stem from a study of blood T cell repertoires in COVID-19. Authors' analysis steps: Scientists estimated how many nucleated cells there were by amplifying reference gene primers. Profiling relied on immunoSEQ multiplex PCR, and the TCRdb table lists in-frame clones only, not all of them. The V and J calls and clone size are taken from that table; D and trimming were inferred from the DNA. The sample consists of about 81,000 clones, about 84% of them appearing once. The CDR3 runs 11 residues. With 6 bases removed from V and 6 bases from J, the gap between germline ends came to 5 bases. Looked up from germline, CDR1 is MNHEY and CDR2 is SVGAGI.

The sample consisted of peripheral blood. The genes are TRBV6-5 and TRBJ2-2; D gene unclear. This TCR derives from a woman in her 70s with acute or convalescent COVID-19. CDR3: CASSGSGELFF. Written as DNA, the CDR3 is TGTGCCAGCAGCGGGTCCGGGGAGCTGTTTTTT.